This record looks at one TCR beta chain sequence and its context. The CDR3 spans 15 residues. Germline-derived CDR1 and CDR2 are SNHLY and FYNNEI. Trimming removed 6 bases from V and 0 bases from J, with 15 bases in between. This specimen belongs to a study of T cell changes during pregnancy in multiple sclerosis. Profiling relied on immunoSEQ multiplex PCR, and the TCRdb table lists in-frame clones only, not all of them. The data contain approximately 96,000 clones, about 90% of them seen just once; the ten biggest clones take up 2% to 3%. The sequence came from a female donor in good health, enrolled as a control in a pregnancy study. The chain joins TRBV2 to TRBJ2-7; D possibly corresponds to TRBD2 (7 bases). The specimen comprised peripheral blood, sampled after pregnancy. Here the CDR3 reads CASRTRGPSSYEQYF. Written as DNA, the CDR3 is TGTGCCAGCAGAACGCGGGGGCCGAGCTCCTACGAGCAGTACTTC.